This record covers a single T cell receptor (beta chain). The antigen is undetermined. Assay: immunoSEQ multiplex PCR; the TCRdb copy retains only in-frame clones and omits some. There are roughly 81,000 clones in the sample; approximately 83% occur only once, and more than 7% lies in the top ten. These data belong to a study of T cell responses to AZD1222 COVID-19 vaccine. V was trimmed by 1 base and J by 9 bases, leaving 12 bases between them. Germline V gene sequence: CDR1 SGHTA, CDR2 FQGNSA. The length of the CDR3 is 14 residues. Whole-study findings and limits: Baseline testing showed seropositivity in only a handful of AZD1222 recipients. Elevations in Spike-specific TCR breadth and depth followed administration of two AZD1222 doses. Mostly white British, mostly female donors; authors suggested clonal diversity may be underestimated. Spike regions recognized by vaccine-associated CD4 TCRs spanned the protein, led by 160-218 and 743-854.

The specimen was peripheral blood, collected on day 0 of AZD1222 vaccination. V and J are TRBV7-2 and TRBJ2-2; no clear D gene. This sequence was found in an adult in good health. This CDR3 is CASSLGRNGRELFF. The DNA of the CDR3 is TGTGCCAGCAGCTTAGGCAGAAATGGGAGGGAGCTGTTTTTT.